These 30 T cell receptor beta chains originate from one sample sequenced in a study of blood T cell repertoires in COVID-19. Libraries were prepared by immunoSEQ multiplex PCR; TCRdb keeps only in-frame clonotypes and omits some of them. The table lists 180,000 or so clones, 80% to 90% of them singletons, with roughly 7.8% in the top ten. The sample taken for sequencing was peripheral blood. Receptor source: a man aged 55 to 69 with acute or convalescent COVID-19.

The chain joins TRBV9 to TRBJ2-7; D remains ambiguous. V was cut by 4 bases and J by 5 bases, with 13 bases left in between. Germline V gene sequence: CDR1 SGDLS, CDR2 YYNGEE. The CDR3 loop spans 13 amino acids. The chain's CDR3 is CASSPRGVDEQYF. DNA of the CDR3: TGTGCCAGCAGCCCCCGAGGAGTCGACGAGCAGTACTTC.

The chain carries TRBV9 and TRBJ2-5; D is possibly TRBD2 (6 bases). This CDR3 comprises 13 residues. Germline V CDR1 and CDR2: SGDLS, YYNGEE. The V end lost 1 base, the J end lost 5 bases, and 9 bases lay between the germline ends. The CDR3 nucleotides are TGTGCCAGCAGCGTAAGGGAGGCGGAGACCCAGTACTTC. This sequence encodes CASSVREAETQYF. Complete variable domain (other parts from reference TRBV9 and TRBJ2-5): DSGVTQTPKHLITATGQRVTLRCSPRSGDLSVYWYQQSLDQGLQFLIQYYNGEERAKGNILERFSAQQFPDLHSELNLSSLELGDSALYFCASSVREAETQYFGPGTRLLVL.

The rearrangement links TRBV5-1 to TRBJ1-5, with D unclear. The CDR3 is 13 residues long. The V and J ends lost 8 bases and 4 bases respectively, with 13 bases between them. Germline V lookup: CDR1 SGHRS, CDR2 YFSETQ. This CDR3 is CASRAGQNQPQHF. The CDR3, as DNA: TGCGCCAGTCGAGCAGGCCAAAATCAGCCCCAGCATTTT.

This chain connects TRBV3-1 (or the pseudogene TRBV3-2) to TRBJ1-1; D ambiguous. V dropped 3 bases and J dropped 3 bases, with 5 bases sitting between them. The germline V gene has CDR1 LGHDT and CDR2 YNNKEL (reference sequence). This CDR3 has 12 amino acids. The chain's CDR3 is CASSHSYTEAFF. The CDR3 DNA is TGTGCCAGCAGCCACAGTTACACTGAAGCTTTCTTT.

V is TRBV7-9 and J is TRBJ1-2; the D is unclear. Looked up from germline, CDR1 is SEHNR and CDR2 is FQNEAQ (reference sequence). This CDR3 region has 13 residues. V gave up 2 bases and J gave up 7 bases, with 11 bases separating them. CDR3 DNA sequence: TGTGCCAGCAGCTTAAGTGGGTCGGGTGGCTACACCTTC. It codes for CASSLSGSGGYTF.

The J gene is TRBJ2-2, the V gene TRBV28; the match to TRBD2 covers 7 bases. J was trimmed by 4 bases and V by 8 bases; bases with no gene match: 10. The CDR3 length is 15 residues. Germline V CDR1 and CDR2: MDHEN, SYDVKM. CDR3 sequence: CASWNQRGSTGELFF. CDR3 nucleotide sequence: TGTGCCAGCTGGAACCAGCGGGGTTCCACCGGGGAGCTGTTTTTT.

The chain joins TRBV5-1 to TRBJ1-3, with D possibly being TRBD1 (5 bases). CDR3 length: 14 amino acids. V lost 4 bases, J lost 0 bases, and 8 bases lay in between. CDR1 SGHRS and CDR2 YFSETQ come from the germline V gene. CDR3 loop: CASSLGASGNTIYF. CDR3 DNA sequence: TGCGCCAGCAGCCTAGGGGCCTCTGGAAACACCATATATTTT.

This clone appeared a few times. The V gene is TRBV28, the J gene TRBJ2-7; TRBD1 aligns across 8 bases. Trimming at V came to 7 bases and at J to 1 base, leaving 6 bases not matched to a gene. Germline V gives CDR1 MDHEN, CDR2 SYDVKM. This CDR3 region has 14 residues. The CDR3 region is CASTDRVGSYEQYF. Written as DNA, the CDR3 is TGTGCCAGCACGGACAGGGTCGGGTCCTACGAGCAGTACTTC. Complete variable domain (other parts from reference TRBV28 and TRBJ2-7): DVKVTQSSRYLVKRTGEKVFLECVQDMDHENMFWYRQDPGLGLRLIYFSYDVKMKEKGDIPEGYSVSREKKERFSLILESASTNQTSMYLCASTDRVGSYEQYFGPGTRLTVT.

The V gene is TRBV5-1, the J gene TRBJ1-2, with D perhaps matching TRBD1 (5 bases). Germline loops: CDR1 SGHRS, CDR2 YFSETQ. Trimming shortened V by 4 bases and J by 7 bases, and 11 bases separated the two germline ends. The CDR3 consists of 12 residues. As DNA, the CDR3 is TGCGCCAGCAGCCAAGACAGCCGTGGCTACACCTTC. Its translation: CASSQDSRGYTF.

The chain joins TRBV7-9 to TRBJ1-3; the D gene is possibly TRBD1 (6 bases). The germline V gene has CDR1 SEHNR and CDR2 FQNEAQ (reference sequence). V lost 2 bases and J 2 bases, leaving 10 bases between the germline ends. This CDR3 is built from 15 residues. CDR3 in amino acids: CASSLNRVAGNTIYF. The CDR3 nucleotides read TGTGCCAGCAGCTTAAACAGGGTGGCTGGAAACACCATATATTTT.

The chain uses TRBV5-4 and TRBJ2-7; D is unclear. V was cut by 0 bases and J by 3 bases, with 13 bases left in between. Per germline, CDR1 SGHNT and CDR2 YYREEE (reference sequence). The CDR3 length is 15 residues. CDR3 loop: CASSLALGQIYEQYF. CDR3 in DNA: TGTGCCAGCAGCTTGGCTTTGGGCCAAATCTACGAGCAGTACTTC.

The gene calls are TRBV7-8 and TRBJ2-6; 8 nucleotides line up with TRBD1. The germline V gene has CDR1 SGHVS and CDR2 FQNEAQ. After removal of 5 bases from V and 3 bases from J, the junction contained 12 bases not matched to a gene. This CDR3 is built from 18 residues. The CDR3 loop reads CASSPSGTGVDGANVLTF. As DNA, the CDR3 is TGTGCCAGCAGCCCCTCCGGGACAGGCGTCGATGGGGCCAACGTCCTGACTTTC.

The rearrangement links TRBV5-1 to TRBJ2-3, with 9 positions matching TRBD2. The CDR3 runs to 15 residues. V shed 3 bases and J 5 bases; nucleotides not matched to a gene: 7. Germline CDR1 SGHRS, CDR2 YFSETQ. The CDR3 DNA sequence: TGCGCCAGCAGCTCCATAGCGGGAGCTTTAGATACGCAGTATTTT. Its translation is CASSSIAGALDTQYF.

In its sample, this clone was seen a few times. The chain carries TRBV6-4 and TRBJ1-5; 7 bases fit TRBD1. Germline CDR1 and CDR2: MRHNA and SNTAGT. The CDR3 runs 15 residues. Trimming removed 5 bases from V and 0 bases from J; junction bases left unmatched: 4. The CDR3 here is CASSIQGISNQPQHF. The CDR3 DNA follows: TGTGCCAGCAGTATACAGGGGATTAGCAATCAGCCCCAGCATTTT.

The V and J genes are TRBV5-6 and TRBJ1-1, with D hard to call. The CDR3 contains 13 residues. Germline loops: CDR1 SGHDT, CDR2 YYEEEE. V lost 2 bases to trimming and J lost 3 bases, with 8 bases between them. This CDR3 reads CASSLVRDTEAFF. The CDR3 nucleotides read TGTGCCAGCAGCTTAGTGAGGGACACTGAAGCTTTCTTT.

This chain connects TRBV15 to TRBJ2-5; TRBD1 matches 8 bases. The CDR3 length is 17 residues. Trimming took 3 bases from V and 2 from J; bases not matched to a gene: 11. The germline gives CDR1 LNHNV, CDR2 YYDKDF (reference sequence). CDR3 loop: CATSRVRPDRAQETQYF. The CDR3 DNA reads TGTGCCACCAGCAGGGTTCGCCCGGACAGGGCACAAGAGACCCAGTACTTC.

This chain connects TRBV6-5 to TRBJ2-7; a possible D gene is TRBD2 (6 bases). CDR3 length: 14 residues. V lost 10 bases, J lost 0 bases, and 16 bases lay in between. Germline CDR1 and CDR2: MNHEY and SVGAGI. The CDR3 here is CATPSPGVSYEQYF. The CDR3 region has the DNA TGTGCCACGCCATCGCCGGGAGTCTCCTACGAGCAGTACTTC.

This chain links TRBV5-1 with TRBJ2-7; 13 bases are a match to TRBD2. The germline gives CDR1 SGHRS, CDR2 YFSETQ. The CDR3 has 15 amino acids. The junction had 7 bases not matched to a gene; V was cut back by 6 bases and J by 4 bases. The CDR3 nucleotides are TGCGCCAGCAAGGAACTAGCGGGAGGGCCATACGAGCAGTACTTC. Protein product: CASKELAGGPYEQYF.

The rearrangement uses TRBV7-3 and TRBJ2-7; perhaps TRBD1 as D (5 bases). CDR1 and CDR2 (germline): SGHTA, FQGTGA. The V end was cut by 4 bases, the J end by 2 bases, with 9 bases between. The CDR3 consists of 13 residues. This chain's CDR3 is CASSSRQTYEQYF. CDR3 DNA: TGTGCCAGCAGCTCTCGACAGACCTACGAGCAGTACTTC.

This clone was counted a single time. The chain is built from TRBV19 and TRBJ2-1, with D possibly being TRBD1 (5 bases). V lost 5 bases to trimming and J lost 15 bases, with 17 bases between them. The CDR3 has 12 residues. Germline CDR1 LNHDA, CDR2 SQIVND (reference sequence). This chain's CDR3 is CASSLDTAFLFF. The CDR3, as DNA: TGTGCCAGTAGTCTGGACACCGCCTTCCTGTTCTTC. The full variable domain, rest sourced from reference TRBV19 and TRBJ2-1, is DGGITQSPKYLFRKEGQNVTLSCEQNLNHDAMYWYRQDPGQGLRLIYYSQIVNDFQKGDIAEGYSVSREKKESFPLTVTSAQKNPTAFYLCASSLDTAFLFFGPGTRLTVL.

The chain has TRBV18 and TRBJ1-5; D is unclear. With 1 base removed from V and 1 base from J, the gap between germline ends came to 8 bases. The CDR3 consists of 15 residues. Germline-derived CDR1 and CDR2 are KGHSH and LQKENI. The CDR3 region is CASSPQDSSNQPQHF. The CDR3 nucleotides read TGTGCCAGCTCACCACAGGACTCCAGCAATCAGCCCCAGCATTTT.

This chain links TRBV28 with TRBJ1-1, with a possible D match to TRBD1 (6 bases). V was clipped by 1 base and J by 7 bases, with 10 bases between them. Germline V gives CDR1 MDHEN, CDR2 SYDVKM. The CDR3 length is 13 residues. CDR3 bases: TGTGCCAGCAGTTTATCCGGCAGGGGTGAAGCTTTCTTT. Its translation is CASSLSGRGEAFF.

The chain has TRBV27 and TRBJ1-2; possibly TRBD1 for D (6 bases). The germline gives CDR1 MNHEY, CDR2 SMNVEV (reference sequence). This CDR3 contains 15 residues. V lost 0 bases and J 3 bases, leaving 11 bases between the germline ends. CDR3 in DNA: TGTGCCAGCAGTTTATCGAGCGGGGGCGACTATGGCTACACCTTC. Protein: CASSLSSGGDYGYTF.

The genes are TRBV7-9 and TRBJ1-6; 12 positions match TRBD1. V was pared by 7 bases and J by 7 bases, with 8 bases of the junction left unmatched. CDR1 is SEHNR and CDR2 is FQNEAQ in the germline V gene (reference sequence). The CDR3 consists of 16 residues. The CDR3 DNA reads TGTGCCAGCACCTCATGGGGACAGGGGGCCAATTCACCCCTCCACTTT. Residues: CASTSWGQGANSPLHF.

The chain employs TRBV28 and TRBJ1-1; D unclear. Germline V gene lookup returns CDR1 MDHEN and CDR2 SYDVKM. The CDR3 extends over 13 amino acids. V was cut by 10 bases and J by 5 bases, with 17 bases left in between. The DNA for the CDR3 is TGTGCCACCACCCCTCCGGGGAGGACTGAAGCTTTCTTT. Translating it yields CATTPPGRTEAFF.

This clone was seen a handful of times. The CDR3 protein is CASSLRLTGTSGNNEQFF. The DNA of the CDR3 is TGTGCCAGCAGCTTACGACTAACCGGGACTAGCGGGAACAATGAGCAGTTCTTC. The chain has TRBV7-6 and TRBJ2-1; 13 bases map to TRBD2. Germline CDR1 SGHVS, CDR2 FNYEAQ. Trimming took 2 bases from V and 5 from J; bases not matched to a gene: 9. The CDR3 has 18 residues.

In this sample, this clone turned up a few times. This rearrangement joins TRBV30 to TRBJ2-1; possible D gene TRBD2, 5 bases. V shed 2 bases and J shed 5 bases, with 10 bases lying between them. This CDR3 has 13 amino acids. From germline, CDR1 is GTSNPN and CDR2 SVGIG (reference sequence). In DNA form, the CDR3 reads TGTGCCTGGAGTCACGGAGGAGACAATGAGCAGTTCTTC. This sequence encodes CAWSHGGDNEQFF.

The V and J genes are TRBV28 and TRBJ2-1; no clear D gene. Germline-derived CDR1 and CDR2 are MDHEN and SYDVKM. The germline V and J ends were trimmed by 2 bases and 7 bases, with 6 bases remaining between them. CDR3 size: 12 residues. The chain's CDR3 is CASSLLENEQFF. CDR3 DNA sequence: TGTGCCAGCAGTTTACTCGAGAATGAGCAGTTCTTC.

This chain connects TRBV28 to TRBJ1-1; 8 bases are shared with TRBD1. Germline V gene sequence: CDR1 MDHEN, CDR2 SYDVKM. Trimming cost V 8 bases and J 1 base; bases outside gene matches: 3. The CDR3 covers 13 residues. CDR3 in DNA: TGTGCCAGCCTTGACAGGGGGAACACTGAAGCTTTCTTT. This sequence encodes CASLDRGNTEAFF.

The rearrangement links TRBV27 to TRBJ2-2, with D perhaps matching TRBD1 (5 bases). The germline V and J ends were trimmed by 3 bases and 4 bases, with 12 bases remaining between them. The CDR3 sequence is 15 residues long. CDR1 MNHEY and CDR2 SMNVEV come from the germline V gene (reference sequence). This chain's CDR3 is CASSFGQGGTGELFF. In DNA form, the CDR3 reads TGTGCCAGCAGTTTTGGGCAGGGTGGCACCGGGGAGCTGTTTTTT.